This entry is about one TCR beta chain. Using immunoSEQ multiplex PCR, the repertoire was profiled, and TCRdb retains in-frame clones only, with some absent. The sample carries some 530,000 clones, roughly nine tenths recorded once. The data were taken from a study of blood T cell repertoires in COVID-19. J was trimmed by 4 bases and V by 6 bases; bases with no gene match: 11. This CDR3 spans 16 amino acids. Germline V gene data show CDR1 as SNHLY and CDR2 as FYNNEI. Material for sequencing was PBMCs or T cells enriched from blood (not recorded which). The chain joins TRBV2 to TRBJ2-2, with TRBD2 matching 7 bases. The receptor was derived from a woman aged 55-69 years who had recovered from COVID-19. CDR3 in DNA: TGTGCCAGCAGATCGGGTTATCTAGCGGTCACCGGGGAGCTGTTTTTT. Translated: CASRSGYLAVTGELFF.